These T cell receptor beta chains were read from a single sample in a study of STAT5B mutations in CD4+ large granular lymphocyte leukemia. Data came from immunoSEQ multiplex PCR; TCRdb stores just in-frame clones and leaves some out. In the table there are approximately 20,000 clones, approximately 88% of which are singletons. Sequenced sample: CD4+ T cells from blood buffy coats. These receptors originate from a human donor in good health. The conserved cysteine and the conserved F or W are not part of the CDR3 here.

v_gene	j_gene	CDR3aa
TRBV11-2	TRBJ2-7	ASSLRWGTSGSYEQY
TRBV5-1	TRBJ1-1	ASSLGQLSF
TRBV5-8	TRBJ2-2	ASSSGLAGLTGELF
TRBV6-1	TRBJ1-5	ASSGDQPQH
TRBV30	TRBJ1-1	AWNSGTGAF
TRBV27	TRBJ2-1	ASSLLSGRAQGEQF
TRBV7-7	TRBJ2-5	ASSLATGLQETQY
TRBV6-4	TRBJ2-3	ASSDSRGLGTDTQY
TRBV6-5	TRBJ1-3	ASSYGHRSGNTIY
TRBV6-1	TRBJ2-2	ASSVGGAGTGELF
TRBV29-1	TRBJ2-7	SVEEGSVGRR
TRBV27	TRBJ2-7	ASKIRDRVLAGESYEQY
TRBV11-2	TRBJ2-7	ASSLDGTSSYEQY
TRBV30	TRBJ1-1	AWGKWGAFTEAF
TRBV19	TRBJ2-3	ASSTRTSGTNTDTQY
TRBV5-6	TRBJ1-2	ASSPRLQLGAVGYT
TRBV2	TRBJ2-7	ASSGETGSLLY
TRBV18	TRBJ2-5	ASSQLGGRETQY
TRBV5-6	TRBJ1-5	ASSFGTLKPQH
TRBV19	TRBJ1-2	ASRHRALEGGYT
TRBV19	TRBJ2-6	ASSLLGQGIPGANVLT
TRBV29-1	TRBJ2-7	SFRGSPINYEQY
TRBV5-1	TRBJ2-1	ASRSPPGLAGGLSYNEQF
TRBV27	TRBJ1-4	ASRPAGTSNEKLF
TRBV23-1	TRBJ1-3	ASGRDRGRRNTIY
TRBV30	TRBJ1-3	AWTGGNTIY
TRBV5-6	TRBJ2-7	ASSFGGSSSYEQY
TRBV6-5	TRBJ1-3	ASRRGNTIY
TRBV5-6	TRBJ1-4	ASSLGGEEANEKLF
TRBV28	TRBJ1-1	ASRKGAWSATEAF
TRBV18	TRBJ2-5	ASSLGQQETQY
TRBV7-2	TRBJ2-1	ASVASGYNEQF
TRBV5-5	TRBJ1-1	ASSLDLGPAF
TRBV19	TRBJ2-1	ASSITVSGNEQF
TRBV19	TRBJ1-1	ASSTGLYKNTEAF
TRBV29-1	TRBJ2-2	SVEAGTSGSINTGELF
TRBV19	TRBJ1-1	ASSILLSRRNTEAF
TRBV4-2	TRBJ1-2	ASSQDAQGAYGYT
TRBV29-1	TRBJ2-1	SVERIGRAYNEQF
TRBV5-6	TRBJ1-5	ASSRQEGSNQPQH
TRBV2	TRBJ1-1	ASRYRGNTEAF
TRBV11-2	TRBJ2-7	ASSARLAGGYEQY
TRBV5-6	TRBJ2-5	ASSLRSSGRQETQY
TRBV30	TRBJ2-1	AWLSGTAYNEQF
TRBV20-1	TRBJ2-7	SANLGTREE
TRBV7-9	TRBJ2-5	ASSSSSGSKTQY
TRBV7-2	TRBJ2-1	ASSLGRVPHLNEQF
TRBV19	TRBJ2-6	ASSLGDRLTSGANVLT